Below, 15 T cell receptor beta chains from the same sample are listed, as sequenced in a study of graft-versus-host responses after intestinal transplantation. Antigen specificity for these receptors is unknown. Repertoires were generated with immunoSEQ multiplex PCR, while TCRdb's copy carries only in-frame clones and drops some. The sample comprises some 85,000 clones, about nine tenths of which are singletons, and roughly 0.37% rests with the top ten. Sequencing used unstimulated CD8+ T cells sorted from spleen or lymph node cells, obtained before transplant. The origin of the receptors is a human donor who was the organ donor for an intestinal transplant.

This clone was counted a few times. This chain connects TRBV5-8 to TRBJ1-3, with 8 nucleotides matching TRBD1. In germline, CDR1 is SGHTS, CDR2 YDEGEE. The CDR3 is 14 residues long. V dropped 4 bases and J dropped 2; count of bases not matched to a gene: 2. The chain's CDR3 is CASSLTGAGNTIYF. CDR3 coding DNA: TGTGCCAGCAGCCTGACAGGGGCTGGAAACACCATATATTTT.

This clone is a singleton in its sample. This chain joins TRBV4-3 and TRBJ1-1, with D possibly TRBD1 on 5 matching bases. The CDR3 loop spans 15 amino acids. Germline values: CDR1 LGHNA, CDR2 YSLEER. V dropped 0 bases and J dropped 1 base, with 9 bases sitting between them. This chain's CDR3 is CASSQDWGENTEAFF. In DNA, the CDR3 is TGCGCCAGCAGCCAAGATTGGGGGGAGAACACTGAAGCTTTCTTT.

The CDR3 nucleotides are TGTGCCAGCAGCATTGGGGGGACTGAAGCTTTCTTT. It specifies CASSIGGTEAFF. The V call is TRBV5-4, the J call TRBJ1-1, with TRBD1 as a possible D gene (5 bases). The CDR3 loop spans 12 amino acids. Germline CDR1 and CDR2: SGHNT and YYREEE (reference sequence). Trimming took 4 bases from V and 5 from J, leaving 9 bases between them.

The rearrangement joins TRBV6-5 to TRBJ1-6; D gene uncertain. In germline, CDR1 is MNHEY, CDR2 SVGAGI. This CDR3 comprises 14 residues. Trimming stripped 11 bases from V and 1 base from J, with 12 bases between. Here the CDR3 reads CASRVGSYNSPLHF. The DNA of the CDR3 is TGTGCCTCTCGGGTTGGGTCCTATAATTCACCCCTCCACTTT.

The chain joins TRBV27 to TRBJ1-2; 8 positions match TRBD1. The J segment lost 6 bases and the V segment lost 5 bases, leaving 8 bases of the junction unmatched. Germline V lookup: CDR1 MNHEY, CDR2 SMNVEV (reference sequence). The CDR3 has 14 amino acids. The CDR3 DNA reads TGTGCCAGCAGTGAAATCGGACAGGGTCATGGCTACACCTTC. It specifies CASSEIGQGHGYTF.

CDR3 residues: CASSLWVEAAQETQYF. In DNA form, the CDR3 reads TGTGCCAGCAGCTTGTGGGTTGAGGCAGCTCAAGAGACCCAGTACTTC. The chain employs TRBV5-8 and TRBJ2-5; D gene ambiguous. The CDR3 runs to 16 residues. V lost 1 base and J 2 bases, leaving 15 bases between the germline ends. Germline values: CDR1 SGHTS, CDR2 YDEGEE.

The V call is TRBV28, the J call TRBJ2-2, with D unresolved. The CDR3 has 15 residues. Trimming took off 7 bases at V and 5 bases at J, with 17 bases between the two ends. Germline V gives CDR1 MDHEN, CDR2 SYDVKM. Written as DNA, the CDR3 is TGTGCCAGCACCACAGTCCCCGATCGGACCGGGGAGCTGTTTTTT. Residues: CASTTVPDRTGELFF.

The genes are TRBV14 and TRBJ2-1, with a possible D match to TRBD1 (6 bases). Germline CDR1 and CDR2: SGHDN and FVKESK. CDR3 length: 16 residues. V lost 1 base to trimming and J lost 4 bases, with 14 bases between them. The CDR3 loop reads CASSQVGGRQYNEQFF. For the CDR3, the DNA is TGTGCCAGCAGCCAAGTAGGGGGTCGGCAATACAATGAGCAGTTCTTC.

This chain links TRBV29-1 with TRBJ2-3; tentative D call: TRBD2 (7 bases). The V gene lost 6 bases and the J gene lost 4 bases, with 20 bases spanning the gap. This CDR3 has 15 residues. In germline, CDR1 is SQVTM, CDR2 ANQGSEA. The CDR3, as DNA: TGCAGCGTATGGGGGGGGCAGGGGAAGGCAGATACGCAGTATTTT. Protein sequence: CSVWGGQGKADTQYF.

This sequence joins TRBV7-2 and TRBJ1-5, with 7 bases that match TRBD1. The CDR3 has 13 amino acids. The ends lost 6 bases at V and 7 bases at J; junction bases unmatched: 6. The germline V gene has CDR1 SGHTA and CDR2 FQGNSA. The CDR3 DNA reads as TGTGCCAGCAGTCGACAGGGAAGCCAGCCCCAGCATTTT. Amino acid sequence: CASSRQGSQPQHF.

The CDR3, as DNA: TGTGCCAGCAGTCAGGGTAGCGGGACCGGGGAGCTGTTTTTT. This codes for CASSQGSGTGELFF. The J gene is TRBJ2-2, the V gene TRBV27; 7 bases are shared with TRBD2. Germline lookup yields CDR1 MNHEY and CDR2 SMNVEV (reference sequence). The CDR3 is 14 residues long. Unmatched junction bases numbered 5, after V lost 5 bases and J lost 5 bases.

The J gene is TRBJ2-7, the V gene TRBV7-6, with a tentative D call TRBD2 (6 bases). The germline V gene encodes CDR1 SGHVS and CDR2 FNYEAQ. The V and J ends lost 4 bases and 5 bases respectively, with 15 bases between them. The CDR3 is 14 residues long. CDR3 loop: CASSSSGGVDEQYF. The CDR3 nucleotides read TGTGCCAGCAGCTCCAGTGGAGGGGTCGACGAGCAGTACTTC.

The chain combines TRBV14 with TRBJ1-1; D call uncertain. This CDR3 is built from 13 residues. CDR1 SGHDN and CDR2 FVKESK come from the germline V gene. V shed 3 bases and J shed 6 bases, with 11 bases lying between them. The CDR3 DNA reads as TGTGCCAGCAGCCACTACGGTATCTCTGAAGCTTTCTTT. Amino acid sequence: CASSHYGISEAFF.

This chain connects TRBV7-2 to TRBJ2-7; D unclear. The CDR3 length is 11 residues. The V gene lost 4 bases and the J gene lost 2 bases, with 3 bases spanning the gap. CDR1 is SGHTA, CDR2 FQGNSA, per germline. The CDR3, as DNA: TGTGCCAGCAGCTATACCTACGAGCAGTACTTC. It translates to CASSYTYEQYF.

The rearrangement links TRBV5-1 to TRBJ2-7; tentative D call: TRBD2 (6 bases). V lost 5 bases and J 2 bases, leaving 14 bases between the germline ends. This CDR3 has 14 amino acids. CDR1 is SGHRS and CDR2 is YFSETQ in the germline V gene. Here the CDR3 reads CASRPGLRPYEQYF. The CDR3 coding sequence is TGCGCCAGCAGGCCGGGACTGAGACCCTACGAGCAGTACTTC.